What follows are 24 T cell receptor beta chains derived from one specimen sequenced in a study of T cell repertoires in cytomegalovirus infection. These receptors' antigens are unknown. Via MiXCR, TCRdb re-called the reads, giving one row per CDR3 protein. The sample holds around 540,000 distinct CDR3 sequences; around 35% are singletons and the top ten take roughly a sixth. Sequenced material: cultured PBMCs, taken from culture after CMV antigen stimulation. Receptors originate from a human donor in good health (CMV status not recorded). Some clones in this sample may be carry-over from other donors' samples.

This chain uses TRBV3-1 with TRBJ1-1, with D maybe TRBD1 (5 bases). This CDR3 spans 14 amino acids. CDR1 and CDR2 from the germline V gene are LGHDT and YNNKEL (reference sequence). Trimming pared 3 bases from V and 5 bases from J, leaving 13 bases between. The CDR3 protein is CASSHGHRVTEAFF. For the CDR3, the DNA is TGTGCCAGCAGCCACGGACATAGGGTGACTGAAGCTTTCTTT. Full variable domain (outside the CDR3, taken from reference TRBV3-1 and TRBJ1-1): DTAVSQTPKYLVTQMGNDKSIKCEQNLGHDTMYWYKQDSKKFLKIMFSYNNKELIINETVPNRFSPKSPDKAHLNLHINSLELGDSAVYFCASSHGHRVTEAFFGQGTRLTVV.

The V and J genes are TRBV7-2 and TRBJ1-6; a possible D gene is TRBD1 (6 bases). Trimming stripped 0 bases from V and 8 bases from J, with 14 bases between. CDR1 SGHTA and CDR2 FQGNSA come from the germline V gene. This CDR3 is built from 16 residues. The CDR3: CASSLAVGGRYSPLHF. The CDR3 DNA is TGTGCCAGCAGCTTAGCGGTAGGGGGAAGATATTCACCCCTCCACTTT.

This clonotype occurred a few times. The CDR3 sequence: CASSSGRNNEQFF. CDR3 bases: TGTGCCAGCAGTTCCGGACGCAACAATGAGCAGTTCTTC. V gene TRBV7-3 combines with J gene TRBJ2-1; D gene uncertain. Trimming removed 6 bases at V and 5 bases at J, with 11 bases between. The CDR3 contains 13 residues. CDR1 is SGHTA, CDR2 FQGTGA, per germline.

A few counts support this clonotype. The chain is built from TRBV4-3 and TRBJ1-6; 11 bases line up with TRBD1. With V trimmed by 3 bases and J by 9 bases, 7 bases remained unmatched. Germline CDR1 is LGHNA and CDR2 is YSLEER. This CDR3 contains 16 residues. The CDR3 sequence: CASSQASGTGGSPLHF. In DNA, the CDR3 is TGCGCCAGCAGCCAGGCCTCCGGGACAGGGGGTTCACCCCTCCACTTT.

This clonotype has a handful of counts. The gene calls are TRBV7-6 and TRBJ2-1; a possible D gene is TRBD2 (7 bases). Looked up from germline, CDR1 is SGHVS and CDR2 is FNYEAQ. This CDR3 is 15 amino acids long. Trimming shortened V by 5 bases and J by 7 bases, and 18 bases separated the two germline ends. In nucleotides, the CDR3 is TGTGCCAGCAGCATAAGGGGGGGGCGCTTAAATGAGCAGTTCTTC. Translated: CASSIRGGRLNEQFF.

This clonotype has only a few counts. The chain carries TRBV7-9 and TRBJ2-1, with unresolved D. CDR1 is SEHNR, CDR2 FQNEAQ, per germline (reference sequence). The V gene lost 1 base and the J gene lost 8 bases, with 9 bases spanning the gap. The CDR3 contains 13 residues. The CDR3 region is CASSLGGAYEQFF. DNA for the CDR3: TGTGCCAGCAGCTTAGGTGGAGCCTATGAGCAGTTCTTC.

The table lists this clonotype with many counts. V usage is TRBV7-2 and J usage is TRBJ2-1; tentative D call: TRBD2 (5 bases). Germline V lookup: CDR1 SGHTA, CDR2 FQGNSA. Trimming took off 0 bases at V and 2 bases at J, with 8 bases between the two ends. The CDR3 is 15 amino acids. CDR3 amino acids: CASSLAPLAYNEQFF. CDR3 in DNA: TGTGCCAGCAGCTTAGCCCCACTAGCCTACAATGAGCAGTTCTTC.

The CDR3 is CASSRRGQETQYF. The CDR3 DNA sequence: TGTGCCAGTAGCCGTCGGGGCCAAGAGACCCAGTACTTC. The chain uses TRBV19 and TRBJ2-5; a weak D match, TRBD2 (5 bases). V gave up 6 bases and J gave up 1 base, with 9 bases separating them. This CDR3 spans 13 amino acids. Per the germline V gene, CDR1 is LNHDA and CDR2 is SQIVND (reference sequence).

V is TRBV6-1 and J is TRBJ2-5; weak D call: TRBD2 (6 bases). This CDR3 region has 13 residues. V shed 5 bases and J shed 5 bases, with 12 bases lying between them. The germline gives CDR1 MNHNS, CDR2 SASEGT. CDR3 nucleotides: TGTGCCAGCAGTTACGAGGGGAGGGAGACCCAGTACTTC. Its translation is CASSYEGRETQYF.

In this sample, this clonotype turned up many times. The gene calls are TRBV7-2 and TRBJ2-3, with TRBD2 identical over 9 bases. In germline, CDR1 is SGHTA, CDR2 FQGNSA. CDR3 length: 16 amino acids. J was trimmed by 4 bases and V by 2 bases; bases with no gene match: 7. The CDR3 DNA reads TGTGCCAGCAGCTTAATTTTAGCGGGGGCGGCAGATACGCAGTATTTT. Protein: CASSLILAGAADTQYF.

The V call is TRBV5-1, the J call TRBJ1-2; D ambiguous. In germline, CDR1 is SGHRS, CDR2 YFSETQ. The V end lost 0 bases, the J end lost 2 bases, and 8 bases lay between the germline ends. The CDR3 has 14 amino acids. CDR3 bases: TGCGCCAGCAGCTTGGATCAGATGAACTATGGCTACACCTTC. The encoded protein is CASSLDQMNYGYTF.

This clonotype was detected many times. The genes are TRBV19 and TRBJ2-2; a weak D match, TRBD1 (5 bases). Germline CDR1 LNHDA, CDR2 SQIVND (reference sequence). The CDR3 runs to 13 residues. Trimming shortened V by 9 bases and J by 5 bases, and 13 bases separated the two germline ends. CDR3 protein: CASSTGLTGELFF. CDR3 DNA sequence: TGTGCCAGCAGCACAGGCTTAACCGGGGAGCTGTTTTTT.

The genes are TRBV6-2 or TRBV6-3 and TRBJ2-3; TRBD2 agrees at 8 bases. The ends lost 2 bases at V and 4 bases at J; junction bases unmatched: 5. Germline lookup yields CDR1 MNHEY and CDR2 SVGEGT. The CDR3 is 15 amino acids. CDR3 DNA sequence: TGTGCCAGCAGTTACCAGCGGGAGTACCCAGATACGCAGTATTTT. Encoded protein: CASSYQREYPDTQYF.

The V and J genes are TRBV6-5 and TRBJ2-7, with D unclear. CDR1 and CDR2 (germline): MNHEY, SVGAGI. V gave up 0 bases and J gave up 4 bases, with 10 bases separating them. This CDR3 has 14 amino acids. DNA for the CDR3: TGTGCCAGCAGTTACTCCTTGACCGAATACGAGCAGTACTTC. Protein sequence: CASSYSLTEYEQYF.

This chain links TRBV19 with TRBJ2-2, with a possible D match to TRBD2 (6 bases). The length of the CDR3 is 14 residues. V lost 4 bases to trimming and J lost 5 bases, with 11 bases between them. Germline-derived CDR1 and CDR2 are LNHDA and SQIVND (reference sequence). CDR3 sequence (DNA): TGTGCCAGTAGTAGGGACTCCTTAACCGGGGAGCTGTTTTTT. Translated, it gives CASSRDSLTGELFF.

This clonotype has only a few counts. CDR3 sequence reads: CASTDGRRFTGELFF. CDR3 in DNA: TGTGCCAGCACCGACGGGAGGAGGTTTACCGGGGAGCTGTTTTTT. This sequence joins TRBV7-9 and TRBJ2-2; 7 nucleotides match TRBD2. CDR3 size: 15 residues. Germline V gives CDR1 SEHNR, CDR2 FQNEAQ (reference sequence). J was trimmed by 5 bases and V by 7 bases; bases with no gene match: 10.

The V and J genes are TRBV7-9 and TRBJ1-3; unclear D gene. Trimming shortened V by 4 bases and J by 1 base, and 11 bases separated the two germline ends. This CDR3 is built from 15 residues. The germline V gene has CDR1 SEHNR and CDR2 FQNEAQ (reference sequence). CDR3 nucleotides: TGTGCCAGCAGCTCCAAGGCATGGTCTGGAAACACCATATATTTT. Translated: CASSSKAWSGNTIYF.

This clonotype was found many times. The V call is TRBV7-8, the J call TRBJ2-3, with 8 nucleotides matching TRBD2. Germline values: CDR1 SGHVS, CDR2 FQNEAQ. Unmatched junction bases numbered 4, after V lost 5 bases and J lost 0 bases. There are 15 residues in the CDR3. Here the CDR3 DNA reads TGTGCCAGCAGCCCCCCTAGCGGGAGCACAGATACGCAGTATTTT. Protein: CASSPPSGSTDTQYF.

The chain combines TRBV20-1 with TRBJ2-7, with D perhaps matching TRBD2 (6 bases). The V gene lost 6 bases and the J gene lost 0 bases, with 12 bases spanning the gap. CDR3 size: 13 residues. The V gene's germline CDR1 is DFQATT and CDR2 SNEGSKA (reference sequence). The CDR3 nucleotides read TGCAGTGCCGCGGGGCTGGGCTCCTACGAGCAGTACTTC. It is translated as CSAAGLGSYEQYF.

This clonotype was seen a few times. This chain uses TRBV6-2 or TRBV6-3 with TRBJ2-7, with 9 nucleotides matching TRBD1. The J segment lost 4 bases and the V segment lost 5 bases, leaving 6 bases of the junction unmatched. CDR3 size: 14 residues. Germline V gene lookup returns CDR1 MNHEY and CDR2 SVGEGT. This CDR3 is CASSTETGGYEQYV. The CDR3 DNA reads TGTGCCAGCAGTACCGAGACAGGGGGATACGAGCAGTACGTC.

The chain uses TRBV27 and TRBJ2-1; 7 bases align to TRBD2. V shed 2 bases and J 2 bases; nucleotides not matched to a gene: 3. The CDR3 has 15 residues. Germline-derived CDR1 and CDR2 are MNHEY and SMNVEV (reference sequence). Here the CDR3 DNA reads TGTGCCAGCAGTTTAAAGCGGGAAGCCTACAATGAGCAGTTCTTC. Its protein is CASSLKREAYNEQFF.

This clonotype came up many times. V usage is TRBV7-2 and J usage is TRBJ1-4; no reliable D call. Germline V CDR1 and CDR2: SGHTA, FQGNSA. V shed 5 bases and J shed 5 bases, with 6 bases lying between them. This CDR3 contains 12 residues. The CDR3 spells CASSRTNEKLFF. The DNA of the CDR3 is TGTGCCAGCAGCCGTACGAATGAAAAACTGTTTTTT.

This clonotype was found a few times. This chain uses TRBV6-1 with TRBJ2-1; TRBD2 might be the D (5 bases). The CDR3 extends over 18 amino acids. Germline CDR1 is MNHNS and CDR2 is SASEGT. Trimming cost V 5 bases and J 6 bases, with 26 bases left between them. The CDR3 loop reads CASSSTKLLVSQRNEQFF. CDR3 DNA: TGTGCCAGCAGTTCCACCAAATTACTAGTTTCCCAACGCAATGAGCAGTTCTTC.

The chain has TRBV24-1 and TRBJ1-5, with 7 bases matching TRBD1. The germline CDR1 and CDR2 sequences are KGHDR and SFDVKD. This CDR3 region has 14 residues. Trimming at V came to 4 bases and at J to 7 bases, leaving 6 bases not matched to a gene. The CDR3 reads CATSDPDRAQPQHF. The CDR3 bases are TGTGCCACCAGTGACCCTGACAGGGCCCAGCCCCAGCATTTT.